The clone carrying this TCR beta chain showed up many times. Its antigen is unknown. Germline V gives CDR1 LGHNA, CDR2 YNFKEQ. This CDR3 has 13 amino acids. The ends were cut back, 4 bases at V and 5 bases at J, with 11 bases in the middle. This sample was taken from a study of human T cells and chemical hapten exposure. Each CDR3 protein gets one entry after TCRdb re-called the RACE reads with MiXCR. Altogether under 450,000 distinct CDR3 sequences are present, more than 4.5% being singletons, with the ten largest covering 2% to 2.5%. This sample's time point: patch test 1, 2 weeks after DPC sensitization. Treatment of the sample: therapeutic diphenylcyclopropenone sensitization with weekly scalp DPC. Alopecia patients, 18 to 70 years old and DPC-suitable, served as donors. Study findings and constraints: The study found that DPC sensitization did not change TCRs above 1 in 1000 frequency.

The rearrangement uses TRBV4-2 and TRBJ1-2; no firm D call. Material: whole blood, obtained in connection with sensitization to the hapten diphenylcyclopropenone (DPC). This clonotype was obtained from a woman in her forties or fifties with alopecia areata. Some clones in this sample may be carry-over from other donors' samples. CDR3 bases: TGTGCCAGCAGCCCGACCGAAATGTATGGCTACACCTTC. This encodes CASSPTEMYGYTF.